This passage covers 30 T cell receptor beta chains from one sample sequenced in a study of OX40 agonist ivuxolimab in advanced cancers. Method: immunoSEQ multiplex PCR; TCRdb's copy keeps in-frame clones and lacks some. Among about 81,000 clones listed, about 86% were seen once. Specimen: CD4+ or CD8+ T cells sorted from blood, collected in a trial of the OX40 agonist ivuxolimab. Receptors originate from an adult with an advanced solid tumor such as melanoma, head and neck, liver or kidney cancer.

This chain joins TRBV4-2 and TRBJ2-5, with TRBD2 matching over 7 bases. The germline gives CDR1 LGHNA, CDR2 YNFKEQ. The V segment lost 0 bases and the J segment 5 bases; nucleotides outside the gene matches: 6. This CDR3 comprises 15 residues. Here the CDR3 reads CASSQEGRVAETQYF. The DNA of the CDR3 is TGTGCCAGCAGCCAAGAAGGGAGGGTCGCGGAGACCCAGTACTTC.

This clone has only a few counts. This chain connects TRBV6-5 to TRBJ1-2, with D unclear. This CDR3 is built from 12 residues. The ends were cut back, 7 bases at V and 6 bases at J, with 12 bases in the middle. CDR1 MNHEY and CDR2 SVGAGI come from the germline V gene. The CDR3 coding sequence is TGTGCCAGCACTTTCTCCGGGGATGGCTACACCTTC. Its translation: CASTFSGDGYTF.

V is TRBV5-1 and J is TRBJ1-6; the D is unclear. The germline V gene has CDR1 SGHRS and CDR2 YFSETQ. The CDR3 covers 14 residues. Trimming cost V 4 bases and J 8 bases, with 13 bases left between them. CDR3 in DNA: TGCGCCAGCAGCCCGGACTTTGGGGATTCACCCCTCCACTTT. Protein sequence: CASSPDFGDSPLHF.

This chain joins TRBV6-1 and TRBJ1-1; D remains ambiguous. Germline V gene sequence: CDR1 MNHNS, CDR2 SASEGT. V lost 3 bases and J lost 1, with 6 bases in between. The CDR3 is made up of 13 amino acids. In DNA, the CDR3 is TGTGCCAGCAGTGAGACCGAGAACACTGAAGCTTTCTTT. It translates to CASSETENTEAFF.

The chain joins TRBV6-5 to TRBJ1-1; maybe TRBD1 (5 bases). CDR1 and CDR2 from the germline V gene are MNHEY and SVGAGI. CDR3 length: 15 residues. The germline V and J ends were trimmed by 5 bases and 2 bases, with 15 bases remaining between them. The CDR3 sequence: CASSPPGLGNTEAFF. The CDR3 DNA follows: TGTGCCAGCAGTCCCCCAGGGCTTGGTAACACTGAAGCTTTCTTT.

The rearrangement joins TRBV30 to TRBJ2-7; 7 nucleotides match TRBD1. The germline CDR1 and CDR2 sequences are GTSNPN and SVGIG (reference sequence). The CDR3 runs 16 residues. V lost 2 bases, J lost 4 bases, and 14 bases stayed unmatched. DNA of the CDR3: TGTGCCTGGAGTCCGACCGACAGGGATGGGGCTTACGAGCAGTACTTC. It specifies CAWSPTDRDGAYEQYF.

The chain couples TRBV5-1 to TRBJ2-3; 13 bases fit TRBD2. The ends lost 2 bases at V and 2 bases at J; junction bases unmatched: 5. Germline CDR1 and CDR2: SGHRS and YFSETQ. The CDR3 spans 17 residues. The CDR3 spells CASSFRTSGGPTDTQYF. In DNA, the CDR3 is TGCGCCAGCAGCTTCCGGACTAGCGGGGGACCCACAGATACGCAGTATTTT.

The V call is TRBV6-1, the J call TRBJ1-2; D unresolved. Looked up from germline, CDR1 is MNHNS and CDR2 is SASEGT. V lost 7 bases, J lost 5 bases, and 8 bases lay in between. This CDR3 has 11 amino acids. This chain's CDR3 is CASTRGYGYTF. The DNA for the CDR3 is TGTGCCAGCACTCGCGGGTATGGCTACACCTTC.

This clone was seen just once. V usage is TRBV28 and J usage is TRBJ2-1; D possibly corresponds to TRBD1 (5 bases). CDR1 is MDHEN and CDR2 is SYDVKM in the germline V gene. The ends were cut back, 3 bases at V and 0 bases at J, with 18 bases in the middle. The CDR3 is made up of 18 amino acids. The CDR3, as DNA: TGTGCCAGCAGTTTCCTATTGGTGGGGCGAAGCTCCTACAATGAGCAGTTCTTC. As protein: CASSFLLVGRSSYNEQFF.

This clone has only a few counts. This sequence joins TRBV28 and TRBJ1-5, with 12 nucleotides matching TRBD1. This CDR3 is built from 16 residues. The germline gives CDR1 MDHEN, CDR2 SYDVKM. The V segment lost 5 bases and the J segment 1 base; nucleotides outside the gene matches: 3. CDR3 in amino acids: CASSLGQGASNQPQHF. The DNA of the CDR3 is TGTGCCAGCAGTCTGGGACAGGGGGCAAGCAATCAGCCCCAGCATTTT.

CDR3 region: CASSQAPGSSYEQYV. In DNA, the CDR3 is TGCGCCAGCAGCCAAGCTCCGGGATCCTCCTACGAGCAGTACGTC. V gene TRBV4-1 combines with J gene TRBJ2-7; possible D gene TRBD2, 5 bases. V was clipped by 1 base and J by 0 bases, with 10 bases between them. Germline CDR1 reads MGHRA; CDR2 reads YSYEKL. The CDR3 has 15 residues.

In its sample, this clone was seen a few times. V usage is TRBV4-2 and J usage is TRBJ1-2, with D uncertain. V gave up 0 bases and J gave up 6 bases, with 17 bases separating them. CDR1 and CDR2 from the germline V gene are LGHNA and YNFKEQ. This CDR3 is built from 16 residues. The CDR3 reads CASSQDRGSHLDGYTF. DNA of the CDR3: TGTGCCAGCAGCCAAGATCGAGGGTCCCACCTGGATGGCTACACCTTC.

This clone was counted a single time. The V gene is TRBV19, the J gene TRBJ2-3; D remains unclear. The CDR3 is 13 amino acids. Germline V gives CDR1 LNHDA, CDR2 SQIVND (reference sequence). V shed 3 bases and J shed 2 bases, with 6 bases lying between them. CDR3 sequence reads: CASSIRVTDTQYF. In nucleotides, the CDR3 is TGTGCCAGTAGTATCCGTGTCACAGATACGCAGTATTTT.

The chain has TRBV4-3 and TRBJ2-7; D remains unclear. CDR3 length: 14 amino acids. The germline gives CDR1 LGHNA, CDR2 YSLEER. Trimming pared 1 base from V and 3 bases from J, leaving 10 bases between. CDR3 protein: CASSQVLQNYEQYF. In nucleotides, the CDR3 is TGCGCCAGCAGCCAAGTCCTGCAGAACTACGAGCAGTACTTC.

V gene TRBV4-2 combines with J gene TRBJ2-1, with a tentative D call TRBD2 (6 bases). CDR1 and CDR2 from the germline V gene are LGHNA and YNFKEQ. The CDR3 runs 15 residues. Trimming took 0 bases from V and 4 from J, leaving 10 bases between them. CDR3 DNA sequence: TGTGCCAGCAGCCAAGAGGGAGCGGGTTACAATGAGCAGTTCTTC. Translated: CASSQEGAGYNEQFF.

This rearrangement joins TRBV5-1 to TRBJ2-2; TRBD1 matches 7 bases. The CDR3 loop spans 14 amino acids. Germline V gives CDR1 SGHRS, CDR2 YFSETQ. With V trimmed by 2 bases and J by 3 bases, 1 base remained unmatched. The CDR3 sequence: CASSLQGYTGELFF. The CDR3 region has the DNA TGCGCCAGCAGCTTACAGGGGTACACCGGGGAGCTGTTTTTT. The whole variable domain, filled in from reference TRBV5-1 and TRBJ2-2, reads KAGVTQTPRYLIKTRGQQVTLSCSPISGHRSVSWYQQTPGQGLQFLFEYFSETQRNKGNFPGRFSGRQFSNSRSEMNVSTLELGDSALYLCASSLQGYTGELFFGEGSRLTVL.

This clone was observed a handful of times. This chain connects TRBV7-6 to TRBJ2-7, with D possibly TRBD1 on 5 matching bases. Germline values: CDR1 SGHVS, CDR2 FNYEAQ. The CDR3 length is 15 residues. Trimming shortened V by 5 bases and J by 5 bases, and 19 bases separated the two germline ends. CDR3: CASSQTGGRVDEQYF. The CDR3 nucleotides are TGTGCCAGCAGCCAAACCGGTGGCAGGGTTGACGAGCAGTACTTC.

The chain recombines TRBV6-6 with TRBJ2-1; no clear D gene. The CDR3 length is 12 residues. Per germline, CDR1 MNHNY and CDR2 SVGAGI (reference sequence). V dropped 4 bases and J dropped 6 bases, with 7 bases sitting between them. Here the CDR3 DNA reads TGTGCCAGCAGTTCTTATAGCAATGAGCAGTTCTTC. This gives the protein CASSSYSNEQFF.

The J gene is TRBJ1-6, the V gene TRBV5-5, with D perhaps TRBD1 (6 bases). Trimming cost V 6 bases and J 9 bases, with 16 bases left between them. This CDR3 comprises 14 residues. Germline V lookup: CDR1 SGHKS, CDR2 YYEKEE (reference sequence). The CDR3 DNA follows: TGTGCCAGCATCAACCGGGACACAGGTTCACCCCTCCACTTT. It translates to CASINRDTGSPLHF.

The chain combines TRBV5-5 with TRBJ2-2; TRBD2 matches 12 bases. CDR1 SGHKS and CDR2 YYEKEE come from the germline V gene (reference sequence). The CDR3 totals 17 residues. Germline trimming cut 4 bases from V and 6 bases from J; bases unmatched to any gene: 10. In DNA, the CDR3 is TGTGCCAGCAGCCTTTCCGAGACTAGCGGGGGAGCCGGGGAGCTGTTTTTT. It translates to CASSLSETSGGAGELFF.

In DNA, the CDR3 is TGTGCCAGCTCACCTAAACAGGGAGGGTCAGATACGCAGTATTTT. Encoded protein: CASSPKQGGSDTQYF. The genes are TRBV18 and TRBJ2-3, with a weak D call TRBD2 (7 bases). V lost 3 bases and J 4 bases, leaving 14 bases between the germline ends. Germline assignment: CDR1 KGHSH and CDR2 LQKENI. CDR3 length: 15 residues.

The chain combines TRBV5-1 with TRBJ1-4; no firm D call. Between the trimmed V and J ends, which lost 3 bases and 2 bases, there was a span of 14 bases. This CDR3 has 16 amino acids. Germline loops: CDR1 SGHRS, CDR2 YFSETQ. CDR3 nucleotide sequence: TGCGCCAGCAGCTCCGGGGAATTCGCGACTAATGAAAAACTGTTTTTT. This translates into CASSSGEFATNEKLFF.

The rearrangement joins TRBV28 to TRBJ1-2; 7 bases are a match to TRBD1. Germline V gives CDR1 MDHEN, CDR2 SYDVKM. With 6 bases clipped from V and 6 bases from J, the junction kept 7 bases outside the gene matches. The CDR3 is 13 residues long. CDR3 region: CASSQGGSNGYTF. The DNA of the CDR3 is TGTGCCAGCAGCCAGGGGGGGTCGAATGGCTACACCTTC.

This clone was seen a handful of times. V gene TRBV6-6 combines with J gene TRBJ2-2; the match to TRBD1 covers 9 bases. V lost 6 bases and J lost 2; bases outside the gene matches: 4. The CDR3 runs to 15 residues. The germline V gene encodes CDR1 MNHNY and CDR2 SVGAGI (reference sequence). DNA of the CDR3: TGTGCCAGCAGGGGGACAGGGCTAAACACCGGGGAGCTGTTTTTT. Protein product: CASRGTGLNTGELFF.

There are many counts of this clone. The genes are TRBV28 and TRBJ1-2; 8 nucleotides match TRBD1. The CDR3 has 15 residues. V lost 4 bases and J lost 5; bases outside the gene matches: 9. Germline-derived CDR1 and CDR2 are MDHEN and SYDVKM. The CDR3 loop reads CASSSRTGIGYGYTF. The CDR3 DNA sequence: TGTGCCAGCAGTTCCCGGACAGGGATCGGGTATGGCTACACCTTC.

A few counts support this clone. The CDR3 region is CATRFGGSNEQFF. The CDR3 DNA sequence: TGCGCCACCAGGTTTGGCGGGTCCAATGAGCAGTTCTTC. The J gene is TRBJ2-1, the V gene TRBV5-1; perhaps TRBD2 as D (5 bases). Trimming left V 9 bases short and J 6 bases short, with 16 bases between. CDR1 and CDR2 from the germline V gene are SGHRS and YFSETQ. The CDR3 loop spans 13 amino acids. The whole variable domain, remainder taken from reference TRBV5-1 and TRBJ2-1, is KAGVTQTPRYLIKTRGQQVTLSCSPISGHRSVSWYQQTPGQGLQFLFEYFSETQRNKGNFPGRFSGRQFSNSRSEMNVSTLELGDSALYLCATRFGGSNEQFFGPGTRLTVL.

The V and J genes are TRBV6-5 and TRBJ2-2, with 9 bases identical to TRBD2. The ends lost 4 bases at V and 8 bases at J; junction bases unmatched: 8. The CDR3 is 15 amino acids. CDR1 MNHEY and CDR2 SVGAGI come from the germline V gene. Here the CDR3 DNA reads TGTGCCAGCAGTTTCCAGCGGGAGGCCAAAGGGGAGCTGTTTTTT. Translated, it gives CASSFQREAKGELFF.

J is TRBJ1-1 and V is TRBV11-2; no clear D gene. Germline lookup yields CDR1 SGHAT and CDR2 FQNNGV. The CDR3 contains 16 residues. Trimming removed 0 bases at V and 10 bases at J, with 21 bases between. The CDR3 sequence is CASSLDIPRPHERAFF. The CDR3 DNA follows: TGTGCCAGCAGCTTAGACATCCCCCGACCCCACGAACGAGCTTTCTTT.

The chain is built from TRBV19 and TRBJ2-7; D ambiguous. Trimming took off 6 bases at V and 0 bases at J, with 3 bases between the two ends. This CDR3 is 11 amino acids long. The germline gives CDR1 LNHDA, CDR2 SQIVND (reference sequence). CDR3 in amino acids: CASSGSYEQYF. The CDR3, as DNA: TGTGCCAGTAGCGGCTCCTACGAGCAGTACTTC.

The CDR3 spells CASSSPPGPQYF. In DNA form, the CDR3 reads TGTGCCAGCAGTTCTCCCCCGGGTCCGCAGTATTTT. This chain joins TRBV6-4 and TRBJ2-3; no definite D call. The CDR3 loop spans 12 amino acids. Germline assignment: CDR1 MRHNA and CDR2 SNTAGT. V was clipped by 5 bases and J by 10 bases, with 13 bases between them.